This TCR beta chain was recorded in a study of T cell responses to AZD1222 COVID-19 vaccine. Whole-study findings and limits: In a largely white British group with more females than males, clonal diversity was possibly underestimated. Two AZD1222 doses significantly raised spike-specific TCR breadth and depth over controls. The study sampled repertoires only after the peak T cell response. Baseline serostatus was positive in only six AZD1222 recipients.

Method: immunoSEQ multiplex PCR; TCRdb's copy keeps in-frame clones and lacks some. The sample lists about 170,000 clones, roughly 93% occurring once. Points on this clone: The antigen is unknown.

Germline V gene sequence: CDR1 SGHVS, CDR2 FNYEAQ. V dropped 5 bases and J dropped 7 bases, with 17 bases sitting between them. The CDR3 contains 15 residues. The chain recombines TRBV7-6 with TRBJ1-4, with D maybe TRBD1 (6 bases). This sample comprised peripheral blood, obtained on day 0 of AZD1222 vaccination. This clonotype was obtained from an adult in good health. This chain's CDR3 is CASSALRGAGEKLFF. The DNA for the CDR3 is TGTGCCAGCAGCGCCCTAAGGGGGGCGGGTGAAAAACTGTTTTTT. Full variable domain (rest looked up from reference TRBV7-6 and TRBJ1-4): GAGVSQSPRYKVTKRGQDVALRCDPISGHVSLYWYRQALGQGPEFLTYFNYEAQQDKSGLPNDRFSAERPEGSISTLTIQRTEQRDSAMYRCASSALRGAGEKLFFGSGTQLSVL.